This T cell receptor (beta chain) was found in a study of blood T cell repertoires in COVID-19. Study-wide context: Specimens from acute and convalescent COVID-19 originated in the United States, Italy and Spain. Sample material is recorded as cDNA or gDNA derived from T cells, B-cell-depleted T cells, or PBMCs.

This CDR3 is 15 amino acids long. Trimming took 5 bases from V and 2 from J, leaving 13 bases between them. The germline CDR1 and CDR2 sequences are SEHNR and FQNEAQ (reference sequence). As processed by the authors: Amplification from reference gene primers served as the basis for estimated nucleated cell counts. The repertoire was sequenced with immunoSEQ multiplex PCR; TCRdb's copy has only in-frame clones and lacks some. V and J calls plus clone size are reproduced from that table; the DNA served to infer D and trimming. The sample yields 180,000 or so clones, 60% to 85% seen once. The chain links TRBV7-9 to TRBJ1-5; the D is unclear. Sequencing was carried out using peripheral blood. The sequence was collected from a woman aged 50 to 60 with active or convalescent COVID-19. The CDR3 here is CASSPRGVGNQPQHF. CDR3 nucleotide sequence: TGTGCCAGCAGCCCCAGAGGCGTAGGCAATCAGCCCCAGCATTTT.